Below, 2 T cell receptor beta chains from the same sample are listed, as sequenced in a study of CD8+ T cells in alopecia areata. Sample treatment: oral pan-JAK inhibitor, 5-10 mg twice daily. Extraction and reverse transcription of RNA yielded cDNA as the sequencing template. Only in-frame clones appear in the TCRdb table, and some are missing; sequencing was by immunoSEQ multiplex PCR. The sample consists of over 35,000 clones, 80% to 95% of them appearing once. This sample comprised CD8+ T cells sorted from blood, obtained at week 24, from a patient treated with tofacitinib. The origin of the receptors is a human donor with alopecia areata.

As concerns this clone: Other DNA sequences within the sample encode an identical CDR3. The gene calls are TRBV28 and TRBJ2-7; the D gene is possibly TRBD2 (6 bases). Germline V gives CDR1 MDHEN, CDR2 SYDVKM. The CDR3 runs 15 residues. The V and J ends lost 6 bases and 0 bases respectively, with 15 bases between them. CDR3 DNA: TGTGCCAGCAGCCCAACTAGCTCCCTCTCCTACGAGCAGTACTTC. Translating it yields CASSPTSSLSYEQYF. The variable domain in full, completed from reference TRBV28 and TRBJ2-7, reads DVKVTQSSRYLVKRTGEKVFLECVQDMDHENMFWYRQDPGLGLRLIYFSYDVKMKEKGDIPEGYSVSREKKERFSLILESASTNQTSMYLCASSPTSSLSYEQYFGPGTRLTVT.

The J gene is TRBJ1-6, the V gene TRBV15; 7 nucleotides match TRBD1. The junction had 5 bases not matched to a gene; V was cut back by 0 bases and J by 12 bases. CDR3 length: 14 amino acids. CDR1 and CDR2 (germline): LNHNV, YYDKDF (reference sequence). The CDR3 coding sequence is TGTGCCACCAGCAGAGAGAGGGGGCCGGAACCCCTCCACTTT. Translation gives CATSRERGPEPLHF.